Presented here are 27 T cell receptor beta chains from one specimen sequenced in a study of persistence of HIV-infected CD4 T cells. Anti-CD3/anti-CD28 beads served as a nonspecific positive control stimulus. Responding CD4+ T cells were sorted by upregulation of both CD40 ligand and CD69. Sequencing used immunoSEQ version 4 in survey mode. Measured with immunoSEQ multiplex PCR; TCRdb has only the in-frame clones, and not every one. Found here are roughly 48,000 clones, around 89% of them singletons; the top ten hold under 0.55%. For these TCRs, the target antigens are not known. The starting material was CD4+ T cells sorted from PBMCs after approximately 20-hour stimulation, obtained from a patient who received antiretroviral therapy. Receptors originate from an adult woman with HIV who was CMV-seropositive.

The V and J genes are TRBV19 and TRBJ2-7; 7 nucleotides match TRBD2. The junction had 10 bases not matched to a gene; V was cut back by 5 bases and J by 6 bases. CDR1 and CDR2 from the germline V gene are LNHDA and SQIVND (reference sequence). The CDR3 spans 14 residues. CDR3 sequence (DNA): TGTGCCAGTAGTTCGACATTGTCGGGGGGCGAGCAGTACTTC. Its protein is CASSSTLSGGEQYF. Filled out from reference TRBV19 and TRBJ2-7, the complete variable domain reads DGGITQSPKYLFRKEGQNVTLSCEQNLNHDAMYWYRQDPGQGLRLIYYSQIVNDFQKGDIAEGYSVSREKKESFPLTVTSAQKNPTAFYLCASSSTLSGGEQYFGPGTRLTVT.

The chain combines TRBV5-1 with TRBJ1-2; no clear D. The CDR3 runs 16 residues. The V and J ends lost 4 bases and 7 bases respectively, with 23 bases between them. The V gene's germline CDR1 is SGHRS and CDR2 YFSETQ. The CDR3 region is CASSHVGTDLAAGYTF. The CDR3 DNA reads as TGCGCCAGCAGCCACGTCGGAACAGATTTAGCGGCTGGCTACACCTTC.

This chain uses TRBV9 with TRBJ1-1; D not certain. Trimming removed 0 bases at V and 10 bases at J, with 10 bases between. Germline CDR1 reads SGDLS; CDR2 reads YYNGEE. The CDR3 has 12 residues. CDR3 residues: CASSVVGEGAFF. DNA of the CDR3: TGTGCCAGCAGCGTAGTGGGAGAGGGAGCTTTCTTT.

The chain links TRBV30 to TRBJ2-3, with D possibly TRBD1 on 6 matching bases. This CDR3 has 17 residues. Deletions cut 2 bases from V and 2 bases from J, with 20 bases between. In germline, CDR1 is GTSNPN, CDR2 SVGIG (reference sequence). The CDR3 loop reads CAWSLSLLGAPTDTQYF. The DNA of the CDR3 is TGTGCCTGGAGTCTTAGCCTCCTGGGGGCTCCCACAGATACGCAGTATTTT. The full variable domain, with the rest looked up from reference TRBV30 and TRBJ2-3, is SQTIHQWPATLVQPVGSPLSLECTVEGTSNPNLYWYRQAAGRGLQLLFYSVGIGQISSEVPQNLSASRPQDRQFILSSKKLLLSDSGFYLCAWSLSLLGAPTDTQYFGPGTRLTVL.

The chain uses TRBV9 and TRBJ1-2; 7 bases are shared with TRBD1. The CDR3 covers 14 residues. The V gene's germline CDR1 is SGDLS and CDR2 YYNGEE. With V trimmed by 3 bases and J by 8 bases, 10 bases remained unmatched. The CDR3 sequence is CASSAQGGLEGYTF. The CDR3 DNA reads TGTGCCAGCAGCGCCCAGGGGGGTTTAGAGGGCTACACCTTC.

The chain is built from TRBV19 and TRBJ1-1, with 9 bases aligning to TRBD1. This CDR3 spans 14 amino acids. Germline V gene data show CDR1 as LNHDA and CDR2 as SQIVND (reference sequence). The trim removed 9 bases at V and 0 bases at J, leaving 5 bases unmatched. The chain's CDR3 is CASGTGRMNTEAFF. The CDR3 bases are TGTGCCAGCGGGACAGGGCGGATGAACACTGAAGCTTTCTTT.

The CDR3 spells CASSIRDLSTEAFF. In nucleotides, the CDR3 is TGTGCCAGTAGTATACGGGATTTGAGCACTGAAGCTTTCTTT. The rearrangement joins TRBV19 to TRBJ1-1; D ambiguous. This CDR3 contains 14 residues. V lost 2 bases and J lost 4, with 11 bases in between. The germline gives CDR1 LNHDA, CDR2 SQIVND (reference sequence).

The V and J genes are TRBV12-5 and TRBJ1-5, with D unresolved. This CDR3 has 13 residues. V shed 0 bases and J shed 7 bases, with 7 bases lying between them. Germline values: CDR1 LGHNT, CDR2 FRNRAP. CDR3 sequence reads: CASGLVIGQPQHF. CDR3 coding DNA: TGTGCTAGTGGTTTGGTAATTGGACAGCCCCAGCATTTT.

The chain combines TRBV11-2 with TRBJ2-7, with a weak D call TRBD1 (6 bases). This CDR3 spans 15 amino acids. Trimming pared 4 bases from V and 3 bases from J, leaving 16 bases between. Germline lookup yields CDR1 SGHAT and CDR2 FQNNGV. The CDR3 protein is CASSSTGFGLYEQYF. For the CDR3, the DNA is TGTGCCAGCAGCTCGACAGGCTTTGGGCTCTACGAGCAGTACTTC.

The genes are TRBV5-1 and TRBJ2-7; TRBD2 agrees at 8 bases. The CDR3 covers 16 residues. Germline loops: CDR1 SGHRS, CDR2 YFSETQ. After removal of 1 base from V and 2 bases from J, the junction contained 8 bases not matched to a gene. The CDR3 DNA is TGCGCCAGCAGCTTGAGCGGGAGACAGCGGACCTACGAGCAGTACTTC. Amino acid sequence: CASSLSGRQRTYEQYF.

This clone was detected only once. This chain uses TRBV12-5 with TRBJ1-2; TRBD1 matches 8 bases. The J segment lost 2 bases and the V segment lost 5 bases, leaving 10 bases of the junction unmatched. The CDR3 loop spans 16 amino acids. CDR1 is LGHNT and CDR2 is FRNRAP in the germline V gene. The chain's CDR3 is CASGPGQGAPNYGYTF. CDR3 nucleotides: TGTGCTAGTGGTCCGGGTCAGGGGGCGCCCAACTATGGCTACACCTTC.

This rearrangement joins TRBV6-1 to TRBJ1-4; tentatively, D is TRBD1 (5 bases). Germline CDR1 and CDR2: MNHNS and SASEGT. The CDR3 covers 15 residues. Trimming took 2 bases from V and 8 from J, leaving 15 bases between them. The CDR3 here is CASSEIGQGEEKLFF. DNA of the CDR3: TGTGCCAGCAGTGAAATTGGGCAGGGCGAGGAAAAACTGTTTTTT.

The chain has TRBV10-3 and TRBJ2-2; 11 nucleotides match TRBD2. CDR1 is ENHRY and CDR2 is SYGVKD in the germline V gene. This CDR3 region has 13 residues. The J segment lost 7 bases and the V segment lost 10 bases, leaving 5 bases of the junction unmatched. The CDR3 DNA is TGTGCCACTATAGCGGGGGGGCACGGGGAGCTGTTTTTT. Amino acids: CATIAGGHGELFF.

V and J are TRBV5-4 and TRBJ1-2; D gene unclear. Trimming took off 4 bases at V and 0 bases at J, with 10 bases between the two ends. The CDR3 totals 14 residues. CDR1 and CDR2 (germline): SGHNT, YYREEE (reference sequence). The CDR3 sequence: CASSASGSNYGYTF. The DNA for the CDR3 is TGTGCCAGCAGCGCTAGTGGTTCTAACTATGGCTACACCTTC.

Only a few counts were recorded for this clone. The J gene is TRBJ2-5, the V gene TRBV6-5, with TRBD1 as a possible D gene (6 bases). The CDR3 runs to 13 residues. Germline values: CDR1 MNHEY, CDR2 SVGAGI. V lost 11 bases, J lost 4 bases, and 17 bases lay in between. CDR3 nucleotides: TGTGCCTCCCGATACAGGGTCGGAGAGACCCAGTACTTC. Encoded protein: CASRYRVGETQYF.

This chain joins TRBV15 and TRBJ1-5, with D unclear. With 0 bases removed from V and 5 bases from J, the gap between germline ends came to 11 bases. The CDR3 runs to 15 residues. Germline CDR1 reads LNHNV; CDR2 reads YYDKDF (reference sequence). CDR3 in amino acids: CATSRDFGLHQPQHF. The CDR3 nucleotides read TGTGCCACCAGCAGAGATTTTGGTCTTCATCAGCCCCAGCATTTT.

This chain connects TRBV5-1 to TRBJ2-7; 8 bases are a match to TRBD1. The CDR3 consists of 14 residues. Trimming cost V 1 base and J 3 bases; bases outside gene matches: 3. CDR1 SGHRS and CDR2 YFSETQ come from the germline V gene. The CDR3 reads CASSLTGGIYEQYF. DNA for the CDR3: TGCGCCAGCAGCTTGACAGGGGGGATCTACGAGCAGTACTTC.

V usage is TRBV2 and J usage is TRBJ2-3; TRBD1 aligns across 9 bases. The trim removed 4 bases at V and 3 bases at J, leaving 5 bases unmatched. The CDR3 loop spans 15 amino acids. Germline loops: CDR1 SNHLY, CDR2 FYNNEI. DNA of the CDR3: TGTGCCAGCAGTGTACAGGACAGGGGTACAGATACGCAGTATTTT. This encodes CASSVQDRGTDTQYF.

Note on this clone: An end of the junction differs from the germline gene, which may be a read error. The chain carries TRBV2 and TRBJ1-1; 10 positions agree with TRBD1. Per germline, CDR1 SNHLY and CDR2 FYNNEI. The length of the CDR3 is 11 residues. The CDR3 nucleotides read TGCGGTGACAGGGGGCGCGAAGAAGCTTTCTTT. It yields the protein CGDRGREEAFF. Filled out from reference TRBV2 and TRBJ1-1, the complete variable domain reads EPEVTQTPSHQVTQMGQEVILRCVPISNHLYFYWYRQILGQKVEFLVSFYNNEISEKSEIFDDQFSVERPDGSNFTLKIRSTKLEDSAMYFCGDRGREEAFFGQGTRLTVV.

This chain connects TRBV5-1 to TRBJ2-7; D may correspond to TRBD1 or TRBD2 (7 bases each). V was pared by 3 bases and J by 3 bases, with 16 bases between. Germline V lookup: CDR1 SGHRS, CDR2 YFSETQ. CDR3 length: 15 amino acids. The chain's CDR3 is CASSWGGQTFYEQYF. In DNA form, the CDR3 reads TGCGCCAGCAGCTGGGGGGGACAGACCTTCTACGAGCAGTACTTC.

The gene calls are TRBV5-4 and TRBJ1-1; D perhaps matches TRBD1 (5 bases). The V end was cut by 4 bases, the J end by 5 bases, with 12 bases between. The CDR3 sequence is 13 residues long. In germline, CDR1 is SGHNT, CDR2 YYREEE (reference sequence). The CDR3 sequence: CASSPPGITEAFF. The CDR3 nucleotides read TGTGCCAGCAGCCCTCCAGGGATTACTGAAGCTTTCTTT.

V and J are TRBV2 and TRBJ1-6, with D tentatively TRBD1 (6 bases). Germline V gene data show CDR1 as SNHLY and CDR2 as FYNNEI. The CDR3 has 15 amino acids. V gave up 2 bases and J gave up 9 bases, with 14 bases separating them. The DNA for the CDR3 is TGTGCCAGCAGTGAAACTACAGGGTCTTTTTCACCCCTCCACTTT. Translation gives CASSETTGSFSPLHF.

The rearrangement links TRBV29-1 to TRBJ2-7, with TRBD1 as a possible D gene (6 bases). From germline, CDR1 is SQVTM and CDR2 ANQGSEA. V lost 7 bases to trimming and J lost 1 base, with 8 bases between them. This CDR3 has 11 amino acids. The CDR3 loop is CSGGQSYEQYF. The DNA for the CDR3 is TGCAGCGGTGGACAGTCCTACGAGCAGTACTTC.

The chain recombines TRBV5-1 with TRBJ1-6; 9 bases align to TRBD1. Germline CDR1 and CDR2: SGHRS and YFSETQ. Trimming took 3 bases from V and 10 from J; bases not matched to a gene: 8. CDR3 length equals 15 residues. This CDR3 is CASSSQGAVGSPLHF. CDR3 coding DNA: TGCGCCAGCAGCTCACAGGGGGCAGTAGGGTCACCCCTCCACTTT.

This chain connects TRBV7-8 to TRBJ2-2, with 9 bases matching TRBD1. J gave up 4 bases and V 1 base, and 7 bases lay outside the gene matches. Germline V gene data show CDR1 as SGHVS and CDR2 as FQNEAQ. The CDR3 is 17 residues long. The CDR3 nucleotides read TGTGCCAGCAGCTTAGTAGGGACAGGGCGGAGCACCGGGGAGCTGTTTTTT. Its translation is CASSLVGTGRSTGELFF.

This clone has a single count. The chain joins TRBV7-2 to TRBJ2-5, with D unresolved. The CDR3 is 14 amino acids. Looked up from germline, CDR1 is SGHTA and CDR2 is FQGNSA. Trimming stripped 0 bases from V and 3 bases from J, with 8 bases between. The CDR3 loop is CASSLAPNKETQYF. The CDR3 DNA sequence: TGTGCCAGCAGCTTAGCGCCTAACAAAGAGACCCAGTACTTC.

This clone was observed once. This chain links TRBV3-1 (or the pseudogene TRBV3-2) with TRBJ1-3, with a possible D match to TRBD1 (6 bases). The germline V and J ends were trimmed by 0 bases and 6 bases, with 18 bases remaining between them. This CDR3 has 17 amino acids. Germline-derived CDR1 and CDR2 are LGHDT and YNNKEL (reference sequence). CDR3 amino acids: CASSQDPIQGSLNTIYF. The CDR3 nucleotides are TGTGCCAGCAGCCAAGATCCCATACAGGGCTCTTTAAACACCATATATTTT.